The 14 T cell receptor beta chains in this list originate from one sample, sequenced in a study of blood T cell repertoires in COVID-19. Here immunoSEQ multiplex PCR was the method, and the copy in TCRdb shows in-frame clones only, minus some. The sample holds some 130,000 clones, more than 70% seen once. Input material: peripheral blood. The receptors derive from a young woman who had recovered from COVID-19.

The chain uses TRBV9 and TRBJ2-1; 9 positions match TRBD1. The CDR3 contains 15 residues. Looked up from germline, CDR1 is SGDLS and CDR2 is YYNGEE. V dropped 1 base and J dropped 5; count of bases not matched to a gene: 4. As DNA, the CDR3 is TGTGCCAGCAGCGTATCAGGACAGGGGAACAATGAGCAGTTCTTC. Translation: CASSVSGQGNNEQFF.

This clone has a single count. The V call is TRBV18, the J call TRBJ2-7; possibly TRBD2 for D (6 bases). The CDR3 runs to 14 residues. V was clipped by 3 bases and J by 3 bases, with 12 bases between them. Germline V gene lookup returns CDR1 KGHSH and CDR2 LQKENI. CDR3 nucleotide sequence: TGTGCCAGCTCACCTCAGAGGGGAGGCTACGAGCAGTACTTC. Translating it yields CASSPQRGGYEQYF. Full variable domain (outside the CDR3, taken from reference TRBV18 and TRBJ2-7): NAGVMQNPRHLVRRRGQEARLRCSPMKGHSHVYWYRQLPEEGLKFMVYLQKENIIDESGMPKERFSAEFPKEGPSILRIQQVVRGDSAAYFCASSPQRGGYEQYFGPGTRLTVT.

The V call is TRBV27, the J call TRBJ2-7; 10 bases agree with TRBD1. CDR1 MNHEY and CDR2 SMNVEV come from the germline V gene (reference sequence). Trimming took 3 bases from V and 2 from J; bases not matched to a gene: 4. The CDR3 length is 15 residues. The CDR3 loop is CASSFRGQGAYEQYF. CDR3 bases: TGTGCCAGCAGTTTCAGAGGACAGGGGGCCTACGAGCAGTACTTC.

The rearrangement links TRBV7-2 to TRBJ2-1, with D perhaps TRBD2 (5 bases). The V gene lost 6 bases and the J gene lost 8 bases, with 20 bases spanning the gap. The CDR3 spans 15 residues. Germline CDR1 and CDR2: SGHTA and FQGNSA. Written as DNA, the CDR3 is TGTGCCAGCAGATATTATGCTAACGGGGTAGATGAGCAGTTCTTC. Translating it yields CASRYYANGVDEQFF.

This rearrangement joins TRBV5-1 to TRBJ1-2; weak D call: TRBD1 (5 bases). This CDR3 has 14 residues. Germline V lookup: CDR1 SGHRS, CDR2 YFSETQ. The V and J ends lost 6 bases and 7 bases respectively, with 19 bases between them. The CDR3 loop reads CASTSDTYSRGYTF. The CDR3 bases are TGCGCCAGCACGTCGGACACCTACTCCCGTGGCTACACCTTC.

In its sample, this clone was seen once. This chain links TRBV30 with TRBJ2-1; no clear D gene. Germline CDR1 is GTSNPN and CDR2 is SVGIG (reference sequence). This CDR3 region has 16 residues. V was shortened by 4 bases and J by 5 bases, with 21 bases between the two germline ends. The CDR3 spells CAWTQPTQPRDNEQFF. Written as DNA, the CDR3 is TGTGCCTGGACTCAACCCACGCAGCCTAGAGACAATGAGCAGTTCTTC.

The chain joins TRBV4-2 to TRBJ2-2; D is unclear. CDR3 length: 16 residues. The V end was cut by 1 base, the J end by 0 bases, with 9 bases between. Germline-derived CDR1 and CDR2 are LGHNA and YNFKEQ. The CDR3 coding sequence is TGTGCCAGCAGCCAAGGGCGGCTGCCGAACACCGGGGAGCTGTTTTTT. Translation: CASSQGRLPNTGELFF.

The chain employs TRBV19 and TRBJ2-1; possibly TRBD1 for D (6 bases). CDR3 length: 14 residues. CDR1 is LNHDA and CDR2 is SQIVND in the germline V gene (reference sequence). With 4 bases removed from V and 4 bases from J, the gap between germline ends came to 11 bases. The CDR3 nucleotides are TGTGCCAGTAGTAAAGGGGGTCAGTACAATGAGCAGTTCTTC. The encoded protein is CASSKGGQYNEQFF. Drawing the rest from reference TRBV19 and TRBJ2-1, the complete variable domain is DGGITQSPKYLFRKEGQNVTLSCEQNLNHDAMYWYRQDPGQGLRLIYYSQIVNDFQKGDIAEGYSVSREKKESFPLTVTSAQKNPTAFYLCASSKGGQYNEQFFGPGTRLTVL.

CDR3 amino acids: CASSAAGRGTEAFF. CDR3 DNA sequence: TGTGCCAGCAGCGCAGCGGGACGCGGTACTGAAGCTTTCTTT. The chain carries TRBV9 and TRBJ1-1; D is possibly TRBD1 (5 bases). This CDR3 is built from 14 residues. Looked up from germline, CDR1 is SGDLS and CDR2 is YYNGEE. Trimming removed 3 bases at V and 5 bases at J, with 14 bases between.

This clone was detected once. The chain couples TRBV4-2 to TRBJ2-5; 14 bases agree with TRBD2. The germline CDR1 and CDR2 sequences are LGHNA and YNFKEQ. The CDR3 runs 18 residues. Germline trimming cut 3 bases from V and 4 bases from J; bases unmatched to any gene: 10. The CDR3 nucleotides read TGTGCCAGCAGCCAGGCGGGACTAGCGGGAGTTAAAGGAGAGACCCAGTACTTC. The encoded protein is CASSQAGLAGVKGETQYF.

The chain links TRBV20-1 to TRBJ2-7; no definite D call. Trimming left V 1 base short and J 3 bases short, with 4 bases between. This CDR3 region has 11 residues. Per the germline V gene, CDR1 is DFQATT and CDR2 is SNEGSKA (reference sequence). The CDR3 nucleotides are TGCAGTGCTAGAGTGAGCTACGAGCAGTACTTC. This codes for CSARVSYEQYF.

The chain carries TRBV29-1 and TRBJ1-5, with TRBD1 as a possible D gene (5 bases). Germline V gives CDR1 SQVTM, CDR2 ANQGSEA. The CDR3 loop spans 13 amino acids. Trimming removed 6 bases at V and 5 bases at J, with 14 bases between. The CDR3 sequence is CSVSGVGDQPQHF. The CDR3 coding sequence is TGCAGCGTCAGCGGGGTGGGGGATCAGCCCCAGCATTTT.

This clone was seen more than once but under ten times. The gene calls are TRBV7-9 and TRBJ1-6; D is uncertain. Trimming removed 5 bases from V and 2 bases from J, with 10 bases in between. This CDR3 has 15 residues. In germline, CDR1 is SEHNR, CDR2 FQNEAQ (reference sequence). CDR3 in amino acids: CASSPGGTYNSPLHF. DNA for the CDR3: TGTGCCAGCAGCCCCGGAGGGACCTATAATTCACCCCTCCACTTT. The complete variable domain, with remaining parts taken from reference TRBV7-9 and TRBJ1-6, reads DTGVSQNPRHKITKRGQNVTFRCDPISEHNRLYWYRQTLGQGPEFLTYFQNEAQLEKSRLLSDRFSAERPKGSFSTLEIQRTEQGDSAMYLCASSPGGTYNSPLHFGNGTRLTVT.

The V call is TRBV5-1, the J call TRBJ2-3; maybe TRBD2 (5 bases). V was clipped by 1 base and J by 1 base, with 10 bases between them. The CDR3 has 15 amino acids. Germline loops: CDR1 SGHRS, CDR2 YFSETQ. This CDR3 is CASSLTRAGTDTQYF. As DNA, the CDR3 is TGCGCCAGCAGCTTGACTAGAGCGGGCACAGATACGCAGTATTTT.